A selection of T cell receptor beta chains follows, all from one sample in a study of T cell responses to AZD1222 COVID-19 vaccine. The data were produced by immunoSEQ multiplex PCR, yet TCRdb's version contains in-frame clones alone and is incomplete. The sample lists fewer than 150,000 clones, roughly nine tenths seen once, with about a tenth in the top ten. This sample comprised peripheral blood, obtained 28 days after the second AZD1222 dose. These receptor sequences come from an adult who received the AZD1222 COVID-19 vaccine. Both conserved end residues are part of each CDR3. Fields, in order: D gene, V gene, J gene, clone size, CDR3 DNA, CDR3 protein. D genes are given only for firm matches. Only part of the rows carry a size: once, few, many, or a class if the clone is expanded.

TRBD1	TRBV28	TRBJ1-1	NA	TGTGCCAGCAGTATCTGGACAGGGGGAGGGGACGAAGCTTTCTTT	CASSIWTGGGDEAFF
TRBD2	TRBV4-1	TRBJ2-1	once	TGCGCCAGCGGAATGACTAGCGGGCAATCCTACAATGAGCAGTTCTTC	CASGMTSGQSYNEQFF
NA	TRBV2	TRBJ1-1	NA	TGTGCCAGCAGGTTATATGAAGCTTTCTTT	CASRLYEAFF
NA	TRBV28	TRBJ1-6	NA	TGTGCCAGCAGTTCCTGGAGGGGCTATAATTCACCCCTCCACTTT	CASSSWRGYNSPLHF
TRBD1	TRBV5-4	TRBJ1-4	NA	TGTGCCAGCAGCCTAAGGACAGGCGGCTTTAATGAAAAACTGTTTTTT	CASSLRTGGFNEKLFF
NA	TRBV25-1	TRBJ1-6	once	TGTGCCAGCAGTGGATTATCCGGGACGGGGAATTCACCCCTCCACTTT	CASSGLSGTGNSPLHF
TRBD2	TRBV7-2	TRBJ2-5	NA	TGTGCCAGCAGCACCGAGTGGCGGGGGGGCCGGGAGACCCAGTACTTC	CASSTEWRGGRETQYF
NA	TRBV10-3	TRBJ2-3	NA	TGTGCCATCAGTGAGAAGATGACTAGCACAGATACGCAGTATTTT	CAISEKMTSTDTQYF
NA	TRBV5-6	TRBJ1-2	NA	TGTGCCAGCAGCTCTGCCCTCACAGAGATCTATGGCTACACCTTC	CASSSALTEIYGYTF
NA	TRBV28	TRBJ1-3	once	TGTGCCAGCAGTTCCCGTATGGGGGCCTCTGGAAACACCATATATTTT	CASSSRMGASGNTIYF
NA	TRBV4-1	TRBJ1-2	once	TGCGCCAGCAGCCAAGACCGACAGGACCCGGAGGGCTACACCTTC	CASSQDRQDPEGYTF
NA	TRBV18	TRBJ1-5	NA	TGTGCCAGCTCACCCCTCCCCCATCAGCCCCAGCATTTT	CASSPLPHQPQHF
NA	TRBV6-5	TRBJ1-5	NA	TGTGCCAGCGGAGGGGATGAGAATCAGCCCCAGCATTTT	CASGGDENQPQHF
NA	TRBV2	TRBJ2-1	once	TGTGCCAGCAGCGCCGGGAGCGTGGGTGAGCAGTTCTTC	CASSAGSVGEQFF
NA	TRBV6-5	TRBJ1-4	once	TGTGCCAGCAGTTACGAGCAGGCCAACTCCGAAAAACTGTTTTTT	CASSYEQANSEKLFF